The 16 T cell receptor beta chains reported below all come from one sample, sequenced in a study of shared clonotypes between healthy human individuals. Method: immunoSEQ multiplex PCR; TCRdb's copy keeps in-frame clones and lacks some. Counted here are about 460,000 clones, 77% occurring once; the ten biggest clones make up about 12%. The sample taken for sequencing was PBMCs. The receptors stem from a woman in her thirties or forties in good health. Some clones in this sample may be carry-over from other donors' samples.

This chain connects TRBV5-1 to TRBJ2-1; 14 bases agree with TRBD2. V was clipped by 3 bases and J by 7 bases; unmatched bases: 12. The CDR3 runs 18 residues. Germline V gives CDR1 SGHRS, CDR2 YFSETQ. Here the CDR3 DNA reads TGCGCCAGCAGCTCGGGGACTAGCGGGAGCCTCGGGGAGAATGAGCAGTTCTTC. Amino acids: CASSSGTSGSLGENEQFF.

This clone was recorded a few times. The rearrangement uses TRBV28 and TRBJ1-4; D gene unclear. V lost 3 bases and J lost 4, with 12 bases in between. Germline CDR1 is MDHEN and CDR2 is SYDVKM. There are 15 residues in the CDR3. The CDR3 protein is CASSFLRRINEKLFF. CDR3 DNA sequence: TGTGCCAGCAGTTTCTTGAGGAGGATTAATGAAAAACTGTTTTTT.

Concerning this clone: This may be a read error, as it is one base from a much larger clone. The chain uses TRBV7-3 and TRBJ2-1; weak D call: TRBD2 (7 bases). The CDR3 has 16 residues. From germline, CDR1 is SGHTA and CDR2 FQGTGA. The CDR3 nucleotides read TGTGCCGGCAGCTCCCAGGGGAGGGTATCCTACAATGAGCAGTTCTTC. This encodes CAGSSQGRVSYNEQFF. The full variable domain, completed using reference TRBV7-3 and TRBJ2-1, is GAGVSQTPSNKVTEKGKYVELRCDPISGHTALYWYRQSLGQGPEFLIYFQGTGAADDSGLPNDRFFAVRPEGSVSTLKIQRTERGDSAVYLCAGSSQGRVSYNEQFFGPGTRLTVL.

This chain uses TRBV27 with TRBJ1-2; D ambiguous. This CDR3 contains 13 residues. V was clipped by 6 bases and J by 3 bases, with 11 bases between them. The germline V gene encodes CDR1 MNHEY and CDR2 SMNVEV (reference sequence). CDR3 coding DNA: TGTGCCAGCAGCACGGACGGATACTATGGCTACACCTTC. Its protein product is CASSTDGYYGYTF.

A few counts support this clone. The J gene is TRBJ2-3, the V gene TRBV29-1; D is undetermined. This CDR3 comprises 12 residues. Germline CDR1 is SQVTM and CDR2 is ANQGSEA. V was pared by 7 bases and J by 2 bases, with 10 bases between. CDR3 amino acids: CSGERNTDTQYF. CDR3 nucleotide sequence: TGCAGCGGGGAAAGGAACACAGATACGCAGTATTTT.

This clone is a singleton in its sample. The V and J genes are TRBV15 and TRBJ2-6, with 7 bases lining up with TRBD1. The CDR3 is made up of 16 amino acids. Looked up from germline, CDR1 is LNHNV and CDR2 is YYDKDF (reference sequence). The junction had 4 bases not matched to a gene; V was cut back by 2 bases and J by 3 bases. CDR3 residues: CATSRRGGFGANVLTF. CDR3 coding DNA: TGTGCCACCAGCAGAAGAGGGGGCTTTGGGGCCAACGTCCTGACTTTC.

This chain links TRBV7-6 with TRBJ2-7, with D unclear. Germline loops: CDR1 SGHVS, CDR2 FNYEAQ. V was pared by 0 bases and J by 7 bases, with 10 bases between. The CDR3 extends over 13 amino acids. In DNA, the CDR3 is TGTGCCAGCAGCTTAGCAATGTCCGGGGAGCAGTACTTC. Translating it yields CASSLAMSGEQYF. The whole variable domain, filled in from reference TRBV7-6 and TRBJ2-7, reads GAGVSQSPRYKVTKRGQDVALRCDPISGHVSLYWYRQALGQGPEFLTYFNYEAQQDKSGLPNDRFSAERPEGSISTLTIQRTEQRDSAMYRCASSLAMSGEQYFGPGTRLTVT.

This clone appeared many times. This sequence joins TRBV16 and TRBJ1-2; D unclear. The CDR3 spans 13 residues. Trimming removed 3 bases at V and 7 bases at J, with 12 bases between. Germline V gene sequence: CDR1 KGHSY, CDR2 FQNENV. CDR3 sequence (DNA): TGTGCCAGCAGCCATTCCTCGGGAAGTGGCTACACCTTC. Its protein product is CASSHSSGSGYTF.

This clone was seen a few times. The chain couples TRBV19 to TRBJ1-2; D is undetermined. CDR3 size: 13 residues. Germline V lookup: CDR1 LNHDA, CDR2 SQIVND (reference sequence). V was shortened by 3 bases and J by 4 bases, with 9 bases between the two germline ends. The CDR3 loop is CASSMMGVYGYTF. Written as DNA, the CDR3 is TGTGCCAGTAGTATGATGGGAGTCTATGGCTACACCTTC.

The genes are TRBV28 and TRBJ1-2; D may be TRBD1 (6 bases). The CDR3 is made up of 15 amino acids. Trimming stripped 7 bases from V and 8 bases from J, with 23 bases between. CDR1 and CDR2 from the germline V gene are MDHEN and SYDVKM. The CDR3 is CASTTWGGRSEGYTF. In nucleotides, the CDR3 is TGTGCCAGCACCACCTGGGGGGGGCGATCGGAGGGCTACACCTTC.

This clone occurred once. This is likely an artifact of a read error, given a far larger clone one base away. The chain combines TRBV25-1 with TRBJ1-4; no clear D. CDR1 and CDR2 from the germline V gene are MGHDK and SYGVNS. V was trimmed by 4 bases and J by 4 bases, leaving 1 base between them. The CDR3 extends over 11 amino acids. The chain's CDR3 is CASSGNEKLFF. CDR3 nucleotides: TGTGCCAGCAGTGGTAATGAAAAACTGTTTTTT.

This chain links TRBV7-2 with TRBJ2-7; 12 bases match TRBD2. Trimming at V came to 5 bases and at J to 0 bases, leaving 14 bases not matched to a gene. There are 19 residues in the CDR3. Germline V gene lookup returns CDR1 SGHTA and CDR2 FQGNSA. The CDR3 DNA sequence: TGTGCCAGCAGCACACCCGGGACTAGCGGGCTATCCCACTCCTACGAGCAGTACTTC. This codes for CASSTPGTSGLSHSYEQYF. The variable domain in full, completed from reference TRBV7-2 and TRBJ2-7, reads GAGVSQSPSNKVTEKGKDVELRCDPISGHTALYWYRQSLGQGLEFLIYFQGNSAPDKSGLPSDRFSAERTGGSVSTLTIQRTQQEDSAVYLCASSTPGTSGLSHSYEQYFGPGTRLTVT.

The V and J genes are TRBV7-9 and TRBJ2-3; D is possibly TRBD2 (7 bases). From germline, CDR1 is SEHNR and CDR2 FQNEAQ (reference sequence). With 0 bases removed from V and 1 base from J, the gap between germline ends came to 14 bases. This CDR3 has 17 residues. CDR3 DNA: TGTGCCAGCAGCTTAGCGCGCGGGGAGGGGGGCACAGATACGCAGTATTTT. Encoded protein: CASSLARGEGGTDTQYF.

The chain combines TRBV7-9 with TRBJ2-5, with 7 bases lining up with TRBD2. This CDR3 has 16 amino acids. Germline CDR1 reads SEHNR; CDR2 reads FQNEAQ (reference sequence). Germline trimming cut 4 bases from V and 3 bases from J; bases unmatched to any gene: 11. CDR3 in amino acids: CASSSPEQREKETQYF. The CDR3 coding sequence is TGTGCCAGCAGCTCCCCAGAGCAGCGGGAAAAAGAGACCCAGTACTTC.

On this clone itself: This specimen includes other DNA sequences encoding the same CDR3. The rearrangement links TRBV4-3 to TRBJ2-2; D may be TRBD2 (5 bases). CDR1 and CDR2 from the germline V gene are LGHNA and YSLEER. The CDR3 consists of 16 residues. Trimming took 0 bases from V and 0 from J, leaving 8 bases between them. The CDR3 coding sequence is TGCGCCAGCAGCCAAGAGGCGGGCCCGAACACCGGGGAGCTGTTTTTT. Translating it yields CASSQEAGPNTGELFF.

The chain links TRBV7-2 to TRBJ1-3; D unclear. The CDR3 is made up of 15 amino acids. Germline V lookup: CDR1 SGHTA, CDR2 FQGNSA. The V and J ends lost 5 bases and 0 bases respectively, with 11 bases between them. The CDR3 sequence: CASSPGPVSGNTIYF. CDR3 coding DNA: TGTGCCAGCAGCCCAGGCCCAGTCTCTGGAAACACCATATATTTT.